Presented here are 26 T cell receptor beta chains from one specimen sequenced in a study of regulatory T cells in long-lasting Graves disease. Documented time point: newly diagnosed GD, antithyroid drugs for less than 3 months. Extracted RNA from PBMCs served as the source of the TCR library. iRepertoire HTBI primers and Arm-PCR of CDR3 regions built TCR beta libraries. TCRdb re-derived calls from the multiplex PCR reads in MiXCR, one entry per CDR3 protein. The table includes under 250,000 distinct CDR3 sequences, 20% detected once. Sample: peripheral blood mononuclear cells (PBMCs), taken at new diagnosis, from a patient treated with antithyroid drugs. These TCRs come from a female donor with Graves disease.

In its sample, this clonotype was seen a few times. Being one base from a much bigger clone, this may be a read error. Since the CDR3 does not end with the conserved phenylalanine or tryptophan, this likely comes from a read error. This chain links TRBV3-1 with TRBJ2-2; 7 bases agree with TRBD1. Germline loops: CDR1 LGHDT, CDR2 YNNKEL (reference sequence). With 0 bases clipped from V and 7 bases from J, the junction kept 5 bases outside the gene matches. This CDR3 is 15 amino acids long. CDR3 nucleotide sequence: TGTGCCAGCAGCCAAGATCGACAGGGAAGCGGGGAGCTGTTTTCT. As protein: CASSQDRQGSGELFS.

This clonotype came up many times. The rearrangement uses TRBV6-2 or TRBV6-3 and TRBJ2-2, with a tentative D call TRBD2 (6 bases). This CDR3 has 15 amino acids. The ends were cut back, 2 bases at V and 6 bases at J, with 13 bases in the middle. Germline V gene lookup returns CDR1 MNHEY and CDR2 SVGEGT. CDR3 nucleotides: TGTGCCAGCAGTTACAACGGGGGAGTGGCCGGGGAGCTGTTTTTT. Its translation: CASSYNGGVAGELFF.

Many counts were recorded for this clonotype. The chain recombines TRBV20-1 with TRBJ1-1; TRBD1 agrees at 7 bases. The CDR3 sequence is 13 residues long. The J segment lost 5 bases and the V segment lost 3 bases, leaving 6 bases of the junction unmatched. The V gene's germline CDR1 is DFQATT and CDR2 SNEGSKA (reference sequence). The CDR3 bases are TGCAGTGCTAGGGCAGGGGGTGATACTGAAGCTTTCTTT. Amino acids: CSARAGGDTEAFF.

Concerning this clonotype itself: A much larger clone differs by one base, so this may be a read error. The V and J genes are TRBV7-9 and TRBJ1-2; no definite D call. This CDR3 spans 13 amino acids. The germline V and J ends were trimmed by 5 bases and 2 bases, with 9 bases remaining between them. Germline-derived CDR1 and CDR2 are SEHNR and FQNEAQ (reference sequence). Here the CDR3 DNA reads TGTGCCAGCAGCGAGGACCGGAACTATGGCTACACCTTC. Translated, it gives CASSEDRNYGYTF.

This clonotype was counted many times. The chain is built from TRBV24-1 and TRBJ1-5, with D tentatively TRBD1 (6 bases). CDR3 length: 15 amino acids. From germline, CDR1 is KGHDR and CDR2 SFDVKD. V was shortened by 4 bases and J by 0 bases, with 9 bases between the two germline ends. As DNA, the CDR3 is TGTGCCACCAGTGAAGGACAGTATAGCAATCAGCCCCAGCATTTT. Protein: CATSEGQYSNQPQHF.

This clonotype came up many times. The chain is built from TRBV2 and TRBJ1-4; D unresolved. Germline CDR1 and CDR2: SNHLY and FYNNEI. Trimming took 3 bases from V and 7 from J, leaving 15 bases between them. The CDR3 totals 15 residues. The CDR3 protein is CASSDSLGIGEKLFF. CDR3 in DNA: TGTGCCAGCAGTGACTCGTTGGGGATTGGTGAAAAACTGTTTTTT.

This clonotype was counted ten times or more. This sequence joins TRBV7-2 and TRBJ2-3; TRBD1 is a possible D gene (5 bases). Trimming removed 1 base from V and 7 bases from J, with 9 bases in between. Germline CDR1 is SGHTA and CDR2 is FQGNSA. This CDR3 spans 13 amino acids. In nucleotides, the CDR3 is TGTGCCAGCAGCTTAGGGGGCGCGAATACGCAGTATTTT. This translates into CASSLGGANTQYF.

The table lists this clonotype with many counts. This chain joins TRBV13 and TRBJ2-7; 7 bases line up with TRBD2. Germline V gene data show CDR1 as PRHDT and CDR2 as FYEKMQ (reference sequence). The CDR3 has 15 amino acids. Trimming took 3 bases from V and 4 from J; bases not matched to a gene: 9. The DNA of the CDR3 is TGTGCCAGCAGCTTTGGGACTATCGACGGATACGAGCAGTACTTC. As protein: CASSFGTIDGYEQYF.

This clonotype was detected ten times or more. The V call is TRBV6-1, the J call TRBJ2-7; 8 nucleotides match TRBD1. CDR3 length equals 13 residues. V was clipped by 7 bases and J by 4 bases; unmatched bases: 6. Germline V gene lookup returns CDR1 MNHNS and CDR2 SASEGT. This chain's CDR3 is CASTTGGSYEQYF. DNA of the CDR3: TGTGCCAGCACAACAGGGGGTAGTTACGAGCAGTACTTC.

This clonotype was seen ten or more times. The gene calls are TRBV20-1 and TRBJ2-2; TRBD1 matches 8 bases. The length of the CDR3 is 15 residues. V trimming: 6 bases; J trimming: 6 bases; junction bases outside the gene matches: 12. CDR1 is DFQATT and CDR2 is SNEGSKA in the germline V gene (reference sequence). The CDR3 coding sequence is TGCAGTGCCACGAGGACAGGGTCTATCTCCGGGGAGCTGTTTTTT. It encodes CSATRTGSISGELFF.

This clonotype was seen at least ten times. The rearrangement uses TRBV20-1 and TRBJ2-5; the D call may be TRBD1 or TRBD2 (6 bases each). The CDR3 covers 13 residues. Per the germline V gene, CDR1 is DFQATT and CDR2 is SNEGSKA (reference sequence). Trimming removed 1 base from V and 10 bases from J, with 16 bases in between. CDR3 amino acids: CSARVVGGPVQYF. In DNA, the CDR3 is TGCAGTGCTAGAGTAGTAGGGGGGCCCGTCCAGTACTTC.

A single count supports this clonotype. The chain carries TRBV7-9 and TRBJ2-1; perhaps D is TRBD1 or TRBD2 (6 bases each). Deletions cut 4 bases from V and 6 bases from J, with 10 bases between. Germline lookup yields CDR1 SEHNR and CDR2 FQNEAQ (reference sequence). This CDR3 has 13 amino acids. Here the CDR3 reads CASSSQGGNEQFF. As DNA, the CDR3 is TGTGCCAGCAGCTCACAGGGAGGCAATGAGCAGTTCTTC.

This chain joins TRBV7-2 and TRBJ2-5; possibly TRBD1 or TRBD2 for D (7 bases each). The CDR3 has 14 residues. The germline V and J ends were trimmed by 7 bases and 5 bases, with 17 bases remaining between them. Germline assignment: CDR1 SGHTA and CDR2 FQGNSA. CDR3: CASNQGGGRETQYF. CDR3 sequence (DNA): TGTGCCAGCAACCAGGGGGGGGGGAGGGAGACCCAGTACTTC.

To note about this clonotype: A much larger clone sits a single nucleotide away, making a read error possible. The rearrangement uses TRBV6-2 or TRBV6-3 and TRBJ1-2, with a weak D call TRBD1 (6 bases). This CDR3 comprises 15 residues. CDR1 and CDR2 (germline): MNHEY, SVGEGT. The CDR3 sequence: CASGGQLTTNYGCTF. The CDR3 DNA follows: TGTGCCAGCGGAGGACAGCTAACCACTAACTATGGCTGCACCTTC.

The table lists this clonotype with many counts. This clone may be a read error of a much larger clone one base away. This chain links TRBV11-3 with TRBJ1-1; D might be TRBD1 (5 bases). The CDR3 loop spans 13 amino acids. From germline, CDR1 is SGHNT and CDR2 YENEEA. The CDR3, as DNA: TGTGCCAGCAGCCCTCGGTCGGACACTGAAGCTTCCTTT. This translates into CASSPRSDTEASF. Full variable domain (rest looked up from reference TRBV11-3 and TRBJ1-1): EAGVVQSPRYKIIEKKQPVAFWCNPISGHNTLYWYLQNLGQGPELLIRYENEEAVDDSQLPKDRFSAERLKGVDSTLKIQPAELGDSAVYLCASSPRSDTEASFGQGTRLTVV.

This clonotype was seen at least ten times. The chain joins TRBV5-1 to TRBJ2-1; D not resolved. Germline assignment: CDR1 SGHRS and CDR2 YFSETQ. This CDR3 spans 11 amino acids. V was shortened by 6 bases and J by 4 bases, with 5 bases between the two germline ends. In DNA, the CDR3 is TGCGCCAGCAACCAGTACAATGAGCAGTTCTTC. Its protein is CASNQYNEQFF.

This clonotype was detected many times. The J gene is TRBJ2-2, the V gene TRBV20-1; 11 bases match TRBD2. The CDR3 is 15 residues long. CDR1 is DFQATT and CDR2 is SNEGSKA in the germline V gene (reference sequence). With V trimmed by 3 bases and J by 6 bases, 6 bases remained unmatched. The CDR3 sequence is CSARVAGGAAGELFF. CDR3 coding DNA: TGCAGTGCTAGGGTAGCGGGGGGGGCCGCCGGGGAGCTGTTTTTT.

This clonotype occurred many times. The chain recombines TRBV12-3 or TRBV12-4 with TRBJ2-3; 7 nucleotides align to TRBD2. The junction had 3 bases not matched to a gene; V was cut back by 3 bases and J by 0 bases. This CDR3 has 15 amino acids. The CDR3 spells CASSFERESTDTQYF. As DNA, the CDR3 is TGTGCCAGCAGTTTCGAGCGGGAAAGCACAGATACGCAGTATTTT.

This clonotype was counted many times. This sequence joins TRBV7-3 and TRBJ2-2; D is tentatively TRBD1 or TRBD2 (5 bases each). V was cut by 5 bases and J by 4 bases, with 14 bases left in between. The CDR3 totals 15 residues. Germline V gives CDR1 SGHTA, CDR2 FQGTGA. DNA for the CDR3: TGTGCCAGCAGCGCGGGTAGGGGTGCCACCGGGGAGCTGTTTTTT. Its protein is CASSAGRGATGELFF.

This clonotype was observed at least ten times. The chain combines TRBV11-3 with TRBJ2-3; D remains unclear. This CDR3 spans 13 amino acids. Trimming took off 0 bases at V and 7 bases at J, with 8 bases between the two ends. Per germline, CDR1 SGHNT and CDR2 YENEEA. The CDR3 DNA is TGTGCCAGCAGCTTAGAGGCGTCCAATACGCAGTATTTT. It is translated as CASSLEASNTQYF.

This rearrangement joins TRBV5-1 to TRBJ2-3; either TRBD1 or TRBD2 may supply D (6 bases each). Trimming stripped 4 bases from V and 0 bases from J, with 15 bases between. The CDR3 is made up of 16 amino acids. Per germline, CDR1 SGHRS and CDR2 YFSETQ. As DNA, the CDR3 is TGCGCCAGCAGCGTGGAGGGGGGCAGGAGCACAGATACGCAGTATTTT. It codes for CASSVEGGRSTDTQYF. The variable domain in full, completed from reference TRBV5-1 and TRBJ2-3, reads KAGVTQTPRYLIKTRGQQVTLSCSPISGHRSVSWYQQTPGQGLQFLFEYFSETQRNKGNFPGRFSGRQFSNSRSEMNVSTLELGDSALYLCASSVEGGRSTDTQYFGPGTRLTVL.

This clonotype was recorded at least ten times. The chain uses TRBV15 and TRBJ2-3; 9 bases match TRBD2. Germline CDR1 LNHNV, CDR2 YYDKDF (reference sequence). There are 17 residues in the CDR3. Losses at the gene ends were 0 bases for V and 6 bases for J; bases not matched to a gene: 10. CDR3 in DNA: TGTGCCACCAGCAGAGAGGGGAATAGCGGGAGACCGGATACGCAGTATTTT. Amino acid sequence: CATSREGNSGRPDTQYF.

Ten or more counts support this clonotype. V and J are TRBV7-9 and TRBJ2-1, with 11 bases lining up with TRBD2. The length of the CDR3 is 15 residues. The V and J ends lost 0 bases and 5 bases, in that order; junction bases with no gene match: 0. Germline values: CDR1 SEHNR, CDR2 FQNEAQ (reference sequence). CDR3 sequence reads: CASSLALAGDNEQFF. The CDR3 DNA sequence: TGTGCCAGCAGCTTAGCACTAGCGGGGGACAATGAGCAGTTCTTC. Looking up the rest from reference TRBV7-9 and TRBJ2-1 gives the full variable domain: DTGVSQNPRHKITKRGQNVTFRCDPISEHNRLYWYRQTLGQGPEFLTYFQNEAQLEKSRLLSDRFSAERPKGSFSTLEIQRTEQGDSAMYLCASSLALAGDNEQFFGPGTRLTVL.

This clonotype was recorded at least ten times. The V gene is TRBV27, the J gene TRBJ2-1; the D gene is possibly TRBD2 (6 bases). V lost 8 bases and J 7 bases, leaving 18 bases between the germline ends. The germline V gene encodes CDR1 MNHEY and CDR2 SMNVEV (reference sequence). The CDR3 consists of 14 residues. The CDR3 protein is CASQQSGLHNEQFF. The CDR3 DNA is TGTGCCAGCCAACAATCGGGACTTCATAATGAGCAGTTCTTC.

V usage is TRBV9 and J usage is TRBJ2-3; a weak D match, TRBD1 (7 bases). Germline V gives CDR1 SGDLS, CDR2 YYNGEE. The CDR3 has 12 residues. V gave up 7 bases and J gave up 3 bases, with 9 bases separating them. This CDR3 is CASAGQTDTQYF. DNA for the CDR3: TGTGCCAGCGCGGGACAGACAGATACGCAGTATTTT.

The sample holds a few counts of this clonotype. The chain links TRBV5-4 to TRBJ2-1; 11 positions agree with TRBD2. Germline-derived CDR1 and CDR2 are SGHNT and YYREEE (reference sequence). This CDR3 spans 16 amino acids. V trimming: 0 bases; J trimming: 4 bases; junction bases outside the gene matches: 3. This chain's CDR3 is CASSLGSGGAYNEQFF. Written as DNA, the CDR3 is TGTGCCAGCAGCTTGGGTAGCGGGGGGGCTTACAATGAGCAGTTCTTC.